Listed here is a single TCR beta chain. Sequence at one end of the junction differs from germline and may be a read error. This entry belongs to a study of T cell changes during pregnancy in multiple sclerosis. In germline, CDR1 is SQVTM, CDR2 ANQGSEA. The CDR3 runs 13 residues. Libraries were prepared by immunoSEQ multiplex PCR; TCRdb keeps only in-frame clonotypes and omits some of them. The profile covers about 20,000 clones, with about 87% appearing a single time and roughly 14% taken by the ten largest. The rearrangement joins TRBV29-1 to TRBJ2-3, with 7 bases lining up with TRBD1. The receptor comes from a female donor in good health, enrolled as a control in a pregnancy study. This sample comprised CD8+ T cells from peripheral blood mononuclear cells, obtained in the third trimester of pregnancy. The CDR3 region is CSVEVRGWDTRYF. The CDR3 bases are TGCAGCGTTGAAGTCAGGGGGTGGGATACGCGGTATTTT.